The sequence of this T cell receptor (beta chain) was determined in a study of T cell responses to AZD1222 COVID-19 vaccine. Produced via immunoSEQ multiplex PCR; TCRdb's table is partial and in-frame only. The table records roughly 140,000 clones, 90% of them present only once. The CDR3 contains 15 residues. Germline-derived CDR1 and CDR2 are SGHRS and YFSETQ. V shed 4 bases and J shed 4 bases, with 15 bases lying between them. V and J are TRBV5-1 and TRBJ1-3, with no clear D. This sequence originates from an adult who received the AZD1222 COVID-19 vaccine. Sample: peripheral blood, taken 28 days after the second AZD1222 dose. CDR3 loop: CASSPQGTAGNTIYF. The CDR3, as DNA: TGCGCCAGCAGCCCACAAGGTACGGCGGGAAACACCATATATTTT.